The clone carrying this T cell receptor (beta chain) was counted at least ten times. A single record per CDR3 protein comes from TCRdb applying MiXCR to the RT-PCR reads. The sample has about 680,000 distinct CDR3 sequences, 13% to 15% seen once. Germline trimming cut 8 bases from V and 2 bases from J; bases unmatched to any gene: 7. This CDR3 is built from 14 residues. Germline V gives CDR1 SGHTA, CDR2 FQGNSA. The rearrangement uses TRBV7-2 and TRBJ2-5, with 8 bases identical to TRBD2. This receptor was taken from a female donor in good health, serving as a healthy control. The specimen sequenced was memory CD4+ T cells from blood. The CDR3 bases are TGTGCCAGCCTACGGGGGGGACCGCAAGAGACCCAGTACTTC. This gives the protein CASLRGGPQETQYF. Variable domain in full (rest from reference TRBV7-2 and TRBJ2-5): GAGVSQSPSNKVTEKGKDVELRCDPISGHTALYWYRQSLGQGLEFLIYFQGNSAPDKSGLPSDRFSAERTGGSVSTLTIQRTQQEDSAVYLCASLRGGPQETQYFGPGTRLLVL.